Listed below are T cell receptor beta chains from one sample, sequenced in a study of Ad26.COV2.S vaccination and SARS-CoV-2 variants. Libraries were prepared by immunoSEQ multiplex PCR; TCRdb keeps only in-frame clonotypes and omits some of them. The profile shows 300,000 to 400,000 clones, over 75% of them singletons. The specimen was peripheral blood, collected in a trial of Ad26.COV2.S vaccine versus placebo. The origin of the receptors is a person aged 18-65 years who received the Ad26.COV2.S COVID-19 vaccine or a placebo. Both conserved end residues are trimmed from each CDR3. A row's size may be missing; if present it is once, few, many or a size class.

V gene: TRBV13
CDR3 length: 11
clone size: .
CDR3 protein: ASSLEGGTEAF

V gene: TRBV24-1
CDR3 length: 11
clone size: .
CDR3 protein: ATSTGPNQPQH

V gene: TRBV9
CDR3 length: 12
clone size: .
CDR3 protein: ASSVYGSTDTQY

V gene: TRBV10-3
CDR3 length: 12
clone size: many
CDR3 protein: AISTQGAGQPQH

V gene: TRBV5-4
CDR3 length: 11
clone size: .
CDR3 protein: ASSQTGDNEQF

V gene: TRBV6-4
CDR3 length: 17
clone size: once
CDR3 protein: ASSSIESSLTGTETGYT

V gene: TRBV30
CDR3 length: 12
clone size: .
CDR3 protein: AWNLDRGGNGYT

V gene: TRBV7-2
CDR3 length: 14
clone size: .
CDR3 protein: ASSLESGAVLREQY

V gene: TRBV7-2
CDR3 length: 12
clone size: .
CDR3 protein: ASSLRGLQETQY

V gene: TRBV12-3/TRBV12-4
CDR3 length: 9
clone size: .
CDR3 protein: ASSGTNTQY

V gene: TRBV4-2
CDR3 length: 17
clone size: .
CDR3 protein: ASSQDSGRGDSGANVLT

V gene: TRBV7-9
CDR3 length: 8
clone size: .
CDR3 protein: ASSGPGYT

V gene: TRBV11-2
CDR3 length: 12
clone size: .
CDR3 protein: ASREAGGLYEQY

V gene: TRBV29-1
CDR3 length: 11
clone size: .
CDR3 protein: SVERARGTEAF

V gene: TRBV11-3
CDR3 length: 14
clone size: .
CDR3 protein: ASSRRSLGDTDTQY

V gene: TRBV29-1
CDR3 length: 14
clone size: .
CDR3 protein: SVGGLAGVGKNIQY

V gene: TRBV19
CDR3 length: 13
clone size: .
CDR3 protein: ASRAQGARNYGYT

V gene: TRBV12-1
CDR3 length: 14
clone size: .
CDR3 protein: ASILPSRQGGYEQY

V gene: TRBV6-5
CDR3 length: 12
clone size: .
CDR3 protein: ASSYSDGNEKLF

V gene: TRBV7-3
CDR3 length: 15
clone size: .
CDR3 protein: ASSLTSGAWGTGELF

V gene: TRBV7-3
CDR3 length: 13
clone size: .
CDR3 protein: ASSRTGGDYNEQF

V gene: TRBV23-1
CDR3 length: 13
clone size: few
CDR3 protein: ASSQSTRQNTEAF

V gene: TRBV5-1
CDR3 length: 13
clone size: .
CDR3 protein: ASSLAGQGTEKLF

V gene: TRBV7-9
CDR3 length: 13
clone size: .
CDR3 protein: ASSPLRQLNTEAF

V gene: TRBV6-5
CDR3 length: 12
clone size: .
CDR3 protein: ASSYYRVGSEAF

V gene: TRBV7-8
CDR3 length: 12
clone size: .
CDR3 protein: ASSSAGGFQPQH

V gene: TRBV18
CDR3 length: 16
clone size: .
CDR3 protein: ASSPPLRQVYSNQPQH

V gene: TRBV7-9
CDR3 length: 9
clone size: .
CDR3 protein: ASSRQVSAF

V gene: TRBV5-1
CDR3 length: 12
clone size: .
CDR3 protein: ASSPGQGGYEQY

V gene: TRBV5-6
CDR3 length: 12
clone size: .
CDR3 protein: ASSLTGPNTEAF

V gene: TRBV6-1
CDR3 length: 14
clone size: .
CDR3 protein: ASSDSTYSYNSPLH

V gene: TRBV30
CDR3 length: 9
clone size: .
CDR3 protein: AWNRDYEQF

V gene: TRBV3-1/TRBV3-2
CDR3 length: 12
clone size: .
CDR3 protein: ASSHRQGHQPQH

V gene: TRBV12-3/TRBV12-4
CDR3 length: 11
clone size: .
CDR3 protein: ASSEVGSGGYT

V gene: TRBV3-1/TRBV3-2
CDR3 length: 11
clone size: .
CDR3 protein: ASSIGSGDTQY

V gene: TRBV5-8
CDR3 length: 13
clone size: .
CDR3 protein: ASSLVRQGKTEAF

V gene: TRBV2
CDR3 length: 14
clone size: few
CDR3 protein: ASSEGANWPGNTIY

V gene: TRBV30
CDR3 length: 12
clone size: .
CDR3 protein: AWSVRPKRSEAF

V gene: TRBV3-1/TRBV3-2
CDR3 length: 12
clone size: .
CDR3 protein: ASSQPGPNEKLF

V gene: TRBV5-1
CDR3 length: 14
clone size: .
CDR3 protein: ASSFPGQKNTGELF

V gene: TRBV7-9
CDR3 length: 13
clone size: .
CDR3 protein: ASSYGQGAYQPQH

V gene: TRBV6-4
CDR3 length: 13
clone size: .
CDR3 protein: ASSDSMTGLREQF

V gene: TRBV4-3
CDR3 length: 12
clone size: .
CDR3 protein: ASSRSRGTYEQY

V gene: TRBV6-5
CDR3 length: 10
clone size: .
CDR3 protein: ASSPRVDTQY

V gene: TRBV10-3
CDR3 length: 12
clone size: .
CDR3 protein: AISESKQVYGYT

V gene: TRBV14
CDR3 length: 17
clone size: .
CDR3 protein: ASSPGLATPGWYQETQY

V gene: TRBV6-6
CDR3 length: 12
clone size: .
CDR3 protein: ASSPDRVNTEAF

V gene: TRBV5-1
CDR3 length: 13
clone size: .
CDR3 protein: ASSSTGILNTEAF

V gene: TRBV4-3
CDR3 length: 14
clone size: .
CDR3 protein: ASSQDSPWGDTEAF

V gene: TRBV9
CDR3 length: 13
clone size: once
CDR3 protein: ASSVGQGGTDTQY

V gene: TRBV19
CDR3 length: 13
clone size: .
CDR3 protein: ASSIDSGFSYEQY

V gene: TRBV7-3
CDR3 length: 11
clone size: .
CDR3 protein: ASSGAMNTEAF

V gene: TRBV7-9
CDR3 length: 14
clone size: .
CDR3 protein: ASRPSPGTGKTEAF

V gene: TRBV15
CDR3 length: 13
clone size: .
CDR3 protein: ATSSKRGGDDGYT

V gene: TRBV3-1/TRBV3-2
CDR3 length: 9
clone size: few
CDR3 protein: ASSQGGDLH